This TCR beta chain was observed in a study of blood T cells in healthy people across ages (dated by TCRdb to between 2014 and 2017). Notes on the research overall: In model experiments, template switching captured roughly one uniquely barcoded TCR beta cDNA molecule for every two T cells. To avoid experimental bias, donors of different ages were distributed randomly across sequencing lanes. Age-related changes in TCR beta repertoire diversity were measured in the study by deep sequencing normalized with unique cDNA molecular identifiers. The study analyzed two additional independent replicas of 1 million unique cDNA reads from the same blood draw for two donors, one aged 18 to 30 and one aged 80 or older. The donors were split into four age groups: young (average about 15 years), middle-aged (roughly 39), aged (62) and long-lived (roughly 86). On the study overall, not on this receptor specifically: Estimates of total diversity based on one million sequenced T cells were regarded as lower bounds and as underestimates. Compared with the aged group, the long-lived group had more naive CD4+ T cells, fewer expanded clones and increased TCR diversity, suggesting age selection. The percentage of naive T cells measured by flow cytometry correlated strongly with observed TCR beta diversity. As age increased, observed TCR beta diversity per million T cells dropped in a roughly linear way, and a significant reduction was already evident by age about 40. Donor CMV infection status was unknown, potentially confounding age-related changes in expanded clonotypes. Because profiling used bulk unsorted PBMCs, naive and antigen-experienced compartments could not be compared conclusively.

Concerning this clonotype: Its specific antigen is unknown. Base qualities are not recorded, but no much larger clone differs from it by a single base.

The CDR3 goes from the cysteine to the phenylalanine over 17 residues. The read is trimmed to its CDR3 DNA, 51 bases read in frame from base 1. The germline V gene encodes CDR1 SGHRS and CDR2 YFSETQ. Systemically healthy Caucasian individuals from Russia, 39 in total and aged about 6 to 90 years, were included as donors. Each donor gave around 9.5 milliliters of peripheral blood, collected into EDTA-treated Vacutainer tubes. PBMCs were isolated by Ficoll-Paque density-gradient centrifugation, with at least 7 million obtained per sample. Total RNA, at least 6 micrograms per sample, was extracted from PBMCs with Trizol reagent. For every donor, flow cytometry on a PBMC aliquot measured the percentage of naive CD45RAhigh/CD27high T cells. The receptor library was made with 5' RACE. Reads for this sample came from an Illumina HiSeq 2500. A second PCR of about 6 to 11 cycles was performed with a sample-barcoded 5' primer and a J-beta primer mix. A unique molecular identifier was introduced onto each TCR beta cDNA molecule by a template-switch 5' adaptor carrying 12 random nucleotides. At least 2.5 million CDR3-containing paired-end reads were obtained from each sample. First-strand cDNA synthesis was performed from all RNA using the Mint cDNA synthesis kit, with priming by a TRBC-specific oligonucleotide. After uracil-DNA glycosylase treatment, a first 18-cycle PCR used universal primers M1SS and BC2_uni_R on all cDNA. Turning to the authors' computational methods: For normalization, 1 million high-quality reads were randomly selected from each sample, with every read carrying a distinct molecular identifier. Instead of being binned into consensus sequences, reads with shared molecular identifiers were discarded. MiTCR, set to a Q25 quality threshold and the strictest error-elimination algorithm, was used for CDR3 identification, clonotype clustering and error correction. A nonparametric unseen species model with Euler transformation was used to estimate lower-bound total TCR beta diversity. TCRdb trimmed public reads at Q25 via fastp, called clones via MiXCR and kept in-frame beta chains. For every CDR3 protein sequence, its rows merge into one entry that carries the most common genes and DNA. The V and J calls and clone size come from TCRdb's table, not from the authors' own analysis. Counted in this sample were some 690,000 distinct CDR3 sequences; about a fifth of them appeared once. The ten largest clones represent around 21% of the sample.

The rearrangement joined TRBV5-1 to TRBJ2-5; 13 middle bases align to TRBD2. The end of the DNA fits TRBJ2-1 better, so the J call may be wrong. Sequenced material: blood. This receptor was obtained from a man between 65 and 80 years old in good health. This receptor carries the CDR3 CASSPSTSGGSVNEQFF. The sequence in DNA is TGCGCCAGCAGCCCCTCGACTAGCGGGGGGTCGGTGAATGAGCAGTTCTTC.